This T cell receptor beta chain came from a study of blood T cell repertoires in COVID-19 (dated by TCRdb to the early 2020s). With respect to the entire study: Collaborator samples came from the United States, Italy and Spain and covered acute and convalescent phases of COVID-19. The material from the prospective study consisted of cDNA or gDNA derived from T cells, B-cell-depleted T cells, or PBMCs. The dataset comprised deeply sampled blood TCRbeta repertoires from subjects exposed to, actively infected with, or recovered from COVID-19. The repertoires were released in a freely available public database intended as a resource for research on the immune response to SARS-CoV-2. The samples were drawn from the first 160 participants of the ongoing ImmuneRACE study and from 1,254 subjects provided by 6 global collaborators. Sample metadata almost always included a de-identified subject ID, COVID-19 status, age in years and sex. HLA class I and class II types, where available, came from metadata supplied by the sample provider rather than from assay-based typing.

Collaborating institutions collected whole blood in K2EDTA tubes following their own protocols. For TCRbeta analysis, collaborators shipped samples as frozen whole blood, isolated PBMCs, or DNA extracted from either of those sample types. The immunoSEQ Assay, a bias-controlled multiplex PCR, was used to amplify TCRbeta CDR3 regions from genomic DNA. The study's own analysis went as follows. Nucleated cell counts per sample were estimated from amplification of reference gene primers within the assay. Sequence reads were collapsed and filtered to measure the absolute abundance of every unique TCRbeta CDR3 rearrangement. For each sample, productive Simpson clonality was calculated by taking the square root of Simpson's diversity index across productive rearrangements. TCRdb took over this immuneACCESS table, retaining in-frame rearrangements with V and J assigned. Such tables are incomplete; in checked studies, under half of the missing clones stem from an unresolved V gene, and the remainder is unexplained. Clone size and the V and J calls come from that table; the DNA yielded D and trimming. The sample table shows 150,000 to 200,000 clones, and roughly 89% are seen once. The leading ten clones occupy about 5% of the sample.

V is pared back by 12 bases and J by 1 base, with 16 bases lying between the germline termini. From cysteine to phenylalanine, the CDR3 is 14 amino acids long. The CDR3 DNA has 42 bases and is translated from base 1. In the germline V gene, CDR1 corresponds to KGHDR and CDR2 to SFDVKD. Beyond this particular receptor, the publication reports: The amount of clinical and demographic metadata varied by source and participant and was provided uncurated.

In this sample, this clone turned up once. Its antigen specificity is not known. No base-level quality is on record; no much larger clone is a single base apart. The rearranged chain carries TRBV24-1 and TRBJ2-3; 7 matching bases give a weak D call of TRBD2. The TCR sequence derives from a human donor in a cohort sampled during active COVID-19. Sequenced sample: peripheral blood. The base sequence is TGTGCCCCCACCGGGGGGCACGGCACAGATACGCAGTATTTT. Its amino acids are CAPTGGHGTDTQYF.